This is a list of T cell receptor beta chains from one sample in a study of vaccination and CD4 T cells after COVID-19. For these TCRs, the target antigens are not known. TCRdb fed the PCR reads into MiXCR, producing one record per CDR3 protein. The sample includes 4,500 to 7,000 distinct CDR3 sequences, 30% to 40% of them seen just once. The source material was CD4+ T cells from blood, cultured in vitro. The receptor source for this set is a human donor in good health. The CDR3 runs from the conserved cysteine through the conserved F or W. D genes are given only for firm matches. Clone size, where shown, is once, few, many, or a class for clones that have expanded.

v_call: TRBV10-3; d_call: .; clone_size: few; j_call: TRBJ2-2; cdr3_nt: TGTGCCATCAGAGAGGGGGTCGGCGGGGAGCTGTTTTTT; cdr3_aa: CAIREGVGGELFF
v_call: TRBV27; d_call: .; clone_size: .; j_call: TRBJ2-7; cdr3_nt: TGTGCCAGCAGTTTAGGGTCGGGCGAGCAGTACTTC; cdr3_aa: CASSLGSGEQYF
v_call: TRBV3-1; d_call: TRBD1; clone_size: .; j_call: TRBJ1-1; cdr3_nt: TGTGCCAGCAGCCAAGGATCGGGACAGAGAAGGAACACTGAAGCTTTCTTT; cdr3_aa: CASSQGSGQRRNTEAFF
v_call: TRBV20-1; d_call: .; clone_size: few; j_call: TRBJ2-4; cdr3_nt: TGCAGTGCTAGAGGACCATTAGCCAAAAACATTCAGTACTTC; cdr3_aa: CSARGPLAKNIQYF
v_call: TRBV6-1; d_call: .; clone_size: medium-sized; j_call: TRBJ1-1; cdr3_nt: TGTGCCATAGGGAGGAACACTGAAGCTTTCTTT; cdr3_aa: CAIGRNTEAFF
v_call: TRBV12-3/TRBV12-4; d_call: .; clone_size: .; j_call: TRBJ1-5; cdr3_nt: TGTGCCAGCAGTCCCTTTGGGGATCTAAATCAGCCCCAGCATTTT; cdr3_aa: CASSPFGDLNQPQHF
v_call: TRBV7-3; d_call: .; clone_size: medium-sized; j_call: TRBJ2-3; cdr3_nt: TGTGCCAGCAGCCAATACGGAGATACGCAGTATTTT; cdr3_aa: CASSQYGDTQYF
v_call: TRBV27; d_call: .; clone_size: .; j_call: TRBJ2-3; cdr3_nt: TGTGCCAGCAGTTTAACTCCTTCAGATACGCAGTATTTT; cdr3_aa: CASSLTPSDTQYF
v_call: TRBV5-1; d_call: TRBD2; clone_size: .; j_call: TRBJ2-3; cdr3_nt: TGCGCCAGCAGCCAGGGACTAGCGGGGGGGAGCACAGATACGCAGTATTTT; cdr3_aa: CASSQGLAGGSTDTQYF
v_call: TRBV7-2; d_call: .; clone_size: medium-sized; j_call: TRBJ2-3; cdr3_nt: TGTGCCAGCAGCCCGTTTATCTCAGATACGCAGTATTTT; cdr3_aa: CASSPFISDTQYF
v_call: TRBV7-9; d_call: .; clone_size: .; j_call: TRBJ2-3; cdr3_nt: TGTGCCAGCAGCTCCCCGACTAGTCTTGGGGCAGATACGCAGTATTTT; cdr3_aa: CASSSPTSLGADTQYF
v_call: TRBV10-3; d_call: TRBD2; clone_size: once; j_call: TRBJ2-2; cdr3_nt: TGTGCCATCAGTGGGGGGACTAGCGGGGGAAAAACCGGGGAGCTGTTTTTT; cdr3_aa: CAISGGTSGGKTGELFF
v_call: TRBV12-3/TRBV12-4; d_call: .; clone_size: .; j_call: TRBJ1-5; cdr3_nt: TGTGCCAGCACTGAGACGGAGGGGCCCCGGCATTTT; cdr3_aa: CASTETEGPRHF
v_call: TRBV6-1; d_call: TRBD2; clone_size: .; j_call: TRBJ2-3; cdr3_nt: TGTGCCAGCAGAACCGGGCTAGCGGCAGATACGCAGTATTTT; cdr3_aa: CASRTGLAADTQYF
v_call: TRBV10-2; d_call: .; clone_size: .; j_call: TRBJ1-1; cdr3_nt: TGCGCCAGCGTCTGGACCGCAGATGCGAACACTGAAGCTTTCTTT; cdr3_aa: CASVWTADANTEAFF
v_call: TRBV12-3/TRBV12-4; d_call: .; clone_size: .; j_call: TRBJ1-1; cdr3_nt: TGTGCCAGCAGTTCCCGGACGGAGATCACTGAAGCTTTCTTT; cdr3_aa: CASSSRTEITEAFF
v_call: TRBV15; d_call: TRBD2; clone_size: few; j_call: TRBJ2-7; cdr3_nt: TGTGCCACCAGCAGAGGAGGACTAGCGGGCTTAACCAGCTCCTACGAGCAGTACTTC; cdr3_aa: CATSRGGLAGLTSSYEQYF
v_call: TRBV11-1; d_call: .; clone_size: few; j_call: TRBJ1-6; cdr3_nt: TGTGCCAGCAGCTGGGAGGACCCGAGAAATAATTCACCCCTCCACTTT; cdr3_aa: CASSWEDPRNNSPLHF
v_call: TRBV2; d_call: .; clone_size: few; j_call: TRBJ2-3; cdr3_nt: TGTGCCAGCAGTAGACAGACAGGCACAGATACGCAGTATTTT; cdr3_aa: CASSRQTGTDTQYF
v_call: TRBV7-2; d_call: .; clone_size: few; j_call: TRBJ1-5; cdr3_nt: TGTGCCAGCAGCTTAGTATTTGGGGCTTCTGATCAGCCCCAGCATTTT; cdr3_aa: CASSLVFGASDQPQHF
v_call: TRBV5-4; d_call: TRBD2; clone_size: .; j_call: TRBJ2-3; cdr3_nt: TGTGCCAGCAGCTTAAGACTAGCGGGGGGCACAGATACGCAGTATTTT; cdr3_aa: CASSLRLAGGTDTQYF
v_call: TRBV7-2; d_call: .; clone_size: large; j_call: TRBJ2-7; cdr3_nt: TGTGCCAGCAGCCCTAGCTATCTAGAGACCTACGAGCAGTACTTC; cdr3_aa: CASSPSYLETYEQYF